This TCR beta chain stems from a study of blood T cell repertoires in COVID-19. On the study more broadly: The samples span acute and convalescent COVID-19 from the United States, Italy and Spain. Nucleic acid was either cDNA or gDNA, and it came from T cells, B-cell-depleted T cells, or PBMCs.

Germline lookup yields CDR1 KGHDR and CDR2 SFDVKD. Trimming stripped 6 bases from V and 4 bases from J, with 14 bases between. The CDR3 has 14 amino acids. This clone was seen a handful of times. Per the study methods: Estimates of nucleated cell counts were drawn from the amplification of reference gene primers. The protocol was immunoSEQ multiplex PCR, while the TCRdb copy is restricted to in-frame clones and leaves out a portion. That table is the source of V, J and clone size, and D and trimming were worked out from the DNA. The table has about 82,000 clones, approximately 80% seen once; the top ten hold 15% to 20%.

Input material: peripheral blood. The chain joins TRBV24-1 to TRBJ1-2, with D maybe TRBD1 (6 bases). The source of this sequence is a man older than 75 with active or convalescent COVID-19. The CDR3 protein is CATSSNRVLYGYTF. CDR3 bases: TGTGCCACCAGTTCAAACAGGGTTCTCTATGGCTACACCTTC.